One and the same sample provided the 10 T cell receptor beta chains below, sequenced in a study of blood T cell repertoires in COVID-19. TCRdb's copy holds only in-frame clones and misses some; the assay was immunoSEQ multiplex PCR. The sample yields about 220,000 clones, 84% seen once. The sequenced sample was peripheral blood. The source of these receptors is a man in his forties or fifties with active or convalescent COVID-19.

This chain connects TRBV7-9 to TRBJ2-2, with D possibly TRBD2 on 5 matching bases. This CDR3 contains 18 residues. The V gene's germline CDR1 is SEHNR and CDR2 FQNEAQ (reference sequence). The ends were cut back, 3 bases at V and 5 bases at J, with 22 bases in the middle. The CDR3 region is CASSFQISGPSGTGELFF. Written as DNA, the CDR3 is TGTGCCAGCAGCTTCCAAATTTCCGGGCCCTCGGGAACCGGGGAGCTGTTTTTT.

The V gene is TRBV28, the J gene TRBJ1-1, with 8 bases lining up with TRBD1. CDR3 length equals 14 residues. Losses at the gene ends were 6 bases for V and 7 bases for J; bases not matched to a gene: 10. Germline CDR1 MDHEN, CDR2 SYDVKM. In DNA, the CDR3 is TGTGCCAGCAGCCCCGGACAGGGAACCGGTGAAGCTTTCTTT. Protein: CASSPGQGTGEAFF.

Comment on this clone: This sample includes further DNA sequences coding for the same CDR3. V is TRBV19 and J is TRBJ2-2; D is unresolved. CDR3 length: 12 residues. Germline V gives CDR1 LNHDA, CDR2 SQIVND (reference sequence). Trimming shortened V by 4 bases and J by 5 bases, and 5 bases separated the two germline ends. The chain's CDR3 is CASSTRTGELFF. CDR3 nucleotide sequence: TGTGCCAGTAGTACCAGAACCGGGGAGCTGTTTTTT.

CDR3 loop: CASSTSGLGAFF. CDR3 DNA sequence: TGTGCCAGCAGTACATCAGGGCTGGGAGCTTTCTTT. The chain combines TRBV6-5 with TRBJ1-1; possible D gene TRBD1, 5 bases. The CDR3 is 12 amino acids. Germline V lookup: CDR1 MNHEY, CDR2 SVGAGI. Trimming cost V 5 bases and J 10 bases, with 14 bases left between them.

The chain couples TRBV28 to TRBJ1-2; unclear D gene. Germline values: CDR1 MDHEN, CDR2 SYDVKM. Trimming took off 2 bases at V and 4 bases at J, with 8 bases between the two ends. The CDR3 is 13 residues long. CDR3 DNA sequence: TGTGCCAGCAGTTTAAATTGGGCCTATGGCTACACCTTC. Amino acid sequence: CASSLNWAYGYTF.

The V gene is TRBV5-1, the J gene TRBJ1-1; D uncertain. Trimming left V 0 bases short and J 11 bases short, with 14 bases between. Germline V lookup: CDR1 SGHRS, CDR2 YFSETQ. This CDR3 spans 13 amino acids. CDR3 loop: CASSLGAGSRAFF. The CDR3 nucleotides are TGCGCCAGCAGCTTGGGGGCGGGATCTCGCGCTTTCTTT.

V and J are TRBV10-3 and TRBJ2-3; 7 bases match TRBD1. The J segment lost 2 bases and the V segment lost 6 bases, leaving 5 bases of the junction unmatched. The CDR3 sequence is 14 residues long. Germline V lookup: CDR1 ENHRY, CDR2 SYGVKD. CDR3 nucleotide sequence: TGTGCCATCAGAGTAGACAGGGACACAGATACGCAGTATTTT. It is translated as CAIRVDRDTDTQYF.

This chain links TRBV5-4 with TRBJ2-7; D possibly corresponds to TRBD2 (5 bases). The V and J ends lost 0 bases and 1 base respectively, with 5 bases between them. The CDR3 is 13 residues long. CDR1 is SGHNT and CDR2 is YYREEE in the germline V gene (reference sequence). The DNA of the CDR3 is TGTGCCAGCAGCTTGGAGCGGTCCTACGAGCAGTACTTC. It encodes CASSLERSYEQYF.

This chain uses TRBV7-6 with TRBJ2-2, with 7 positions matching TRBD1. The CDR3 loop spans 15 amino acids. Trimming took 3 bases from V and 3 from J; bases not matched to a gene: 4. The germline V gene encodes CDR1 SGHVS and CDR2 FNYEAQ. In DNA form, the CDR3 reads TGTGCCAGCAGCTTGCAGGGGGTTTACACCGGGGAGCTGTTTTTT. Translating it yields CASSLQGVYTGELFF.

CDR3 residues: CASSGLTSGGPTGELFF. The CDR3 DNA reads TGTGCCAGCAGTGGCTTGACTAGCGGGGGGCCAACCGGGGAGCTGTTTTTT. The chain links TRBV2 to TRBJ2-2; 13 positions agree with TRBD2. Germline trimming cut 4 bases from V and 5 bases from J; bases unmatched to any gene: 7. CDR1 and CDR2 from the germline V gene are SNHLY and FYNNEI. This CDR3 region has 17 residues.